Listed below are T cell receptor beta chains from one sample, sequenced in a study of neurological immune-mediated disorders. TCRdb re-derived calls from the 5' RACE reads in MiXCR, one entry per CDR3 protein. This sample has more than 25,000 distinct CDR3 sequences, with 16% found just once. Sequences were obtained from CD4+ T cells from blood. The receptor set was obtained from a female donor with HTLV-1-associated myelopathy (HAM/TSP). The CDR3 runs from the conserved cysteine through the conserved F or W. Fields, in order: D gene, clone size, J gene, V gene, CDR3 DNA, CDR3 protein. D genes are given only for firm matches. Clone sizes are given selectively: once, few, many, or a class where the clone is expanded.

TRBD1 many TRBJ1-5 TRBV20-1 TGCAGTGCTAGAGAAGGAAGGAGAGTCGGGACAGGGATCAATCAGCCCCAGCATTTT CSAREGRRVGTGINQPQHF
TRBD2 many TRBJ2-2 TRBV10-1 TGCGCCAGCTCACCCGGACTAGCGGGGGGGACCGGGGAGCTGTTTTTT CASSPGLAGGTGELFF
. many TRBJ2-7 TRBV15 TGTGCCACCAGCAGAGCCGGGATAGAGGGACACGGCGGGCAGTACTTC CATSRAGIEGHGGQYF
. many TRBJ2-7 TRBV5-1 TGCGCCAGCAGTCGGAGCCGGGACCCATACGAGCAGTACTTC CASSRSRDPYEQYF
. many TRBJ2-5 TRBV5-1 TGCGCCAGCAGCCCGGGGTCGTGGACAGCCCAAGAGACCCAGTACTTC CASSPGSWTAQETQYF
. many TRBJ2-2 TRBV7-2 TGTGCCAGCAGCTTAGCGGGGGGGCAATATTCCGGGGAGCTGTTTTTT CASSLAGGQYSGELFF
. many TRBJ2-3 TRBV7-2 TGTGCCAACAGCTTAGCCCCGGGGGGCACAGATACGCAGTATTTT CANSLAPGGTDTQYF
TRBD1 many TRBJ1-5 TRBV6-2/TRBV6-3 TGTGCCAGCAATAACTTCGACAGGGGGGATCAGCCCCAGCATTTT CASNNFDRGDQPQHF
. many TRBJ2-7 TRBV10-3 TGTGCCATCGGGGGCAGTTACGAGCAGTACTTC CAIGGSYEQYF
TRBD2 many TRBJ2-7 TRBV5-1 TGCGCCAGCAGCTTGGGACTAGCGGGGGGGTACAACTCCTACGAGCAGTACTTC CASSLGLAGGYNSYEQYF
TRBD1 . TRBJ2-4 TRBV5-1 TGCGCCAGCAGCTTGGGCATACAGGGGGAGGACATTCAGTACTTC CASSLGIQGEDIQYF
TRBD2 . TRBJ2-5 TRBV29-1 TGCAGCGTTGCGGGAGCTAGCGGGAGATCCATTCAAGAGACCCAGTACTTC CSVAGASGRSIQETQYF
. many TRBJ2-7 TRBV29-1 TGCAGCGTTTCCGCGTTGAAGGCAGGGGCCTACGAGCAGTACTTC CSVSALKAGAYEQYF
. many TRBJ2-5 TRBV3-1 TGTGCCAGCAGCCAAGATCTTCCAGAAGAGACCCAGTACTTC CASSQDLPEETQYF
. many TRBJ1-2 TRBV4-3 TGCGCCAGCAGCCCCCGCAGGGTTTCGGAGTATGGCTACACCTTC CASSPRRVSEYGYTF
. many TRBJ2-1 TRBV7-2 TGTGCCAGCAGCTTCCGTCCAAATGAGCAGTTCTTC CASSFRPNEQFF
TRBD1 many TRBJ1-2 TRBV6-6 TGTGCCAGCACTGAGGACAGGGTGGGCTACACCTTC CASTEDRVGYTF
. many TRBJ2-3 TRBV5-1 TGCGCCAGCAGCTTGGCGGCCAGGGAGGATGCAGATACGCAGTATTTT CASSLAAREDADTQYF
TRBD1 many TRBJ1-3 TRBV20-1 TGCAGTGCTAGCCGGGACAGCTCTGGAAACACCATATATTTT CSASRDSSGNTIYF
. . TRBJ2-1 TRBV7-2 TGTGCCAGCAGCTTATACTCTCCGGTAGATGAGCAGTTCTTC CASSLYSPVDEQFF
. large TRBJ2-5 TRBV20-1 TGCAGTGCTATCGACCGAGTCGAGACCCAGTACTTC CSAIDRVETQYF
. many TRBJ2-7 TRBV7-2 TGTGCCAGCAGCTTCACCTACGAGCAGTACTTC CASSFTYEQYF
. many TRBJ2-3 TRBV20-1 TGCAGTGCTAGGAGACTAGTGGGGGGTACAGATACGCAGTATTTT CSARRLVGGTDTQYF
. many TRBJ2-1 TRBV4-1 TGCGCCAGCAGCCAAGACCGCCAGGGGCGGGGGCCTTACAATGAGCAGTTCTTC CASSQDRQGRGPYNEQFF
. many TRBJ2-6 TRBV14 TGTGCCAGCAGCCGCCTCTATAAGACAGTCTCTGGGGCCAACGTCCTGACTTTC CASSRLYKTVSGANVLTF
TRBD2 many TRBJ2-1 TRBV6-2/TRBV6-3 TGTGCCAGCAACGGACTAGTAGGCGATGAGCAGTTCTTC CASNGLVGDEQFF
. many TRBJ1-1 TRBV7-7 TGTGCTAGCAGTTTTGGAGAGAACACTGAAGCTTTCTTT CASSFGENTEAFF
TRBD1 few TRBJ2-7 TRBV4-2 TGTGCCAGCAGCCAAGAAAACAGGGGGGCCTACGAGCAGTACTTC CASSQENRGAYEQYF
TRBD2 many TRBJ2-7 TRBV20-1 TGCAGTGCCCGCTTGTGGGGGGGCTACGAGCAGTACTTC CSARLWGGYEQYF
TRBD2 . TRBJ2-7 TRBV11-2 TGTGCCAGCAGCTTTAGCGGGGACCACGAGCAGTACTTC CASSFSGDHEQYF
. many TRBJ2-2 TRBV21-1 TGTGCCAGCAGCCCTGGACAGAAAGGGAACACCGGGGAGCTGTTTTTT CASSPGQKGNTGELFF
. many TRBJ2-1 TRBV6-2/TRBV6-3 TGTGCCAGCAGCGGACTGTACAATGAGCAGTTCTTC CASSGLYNEQFF
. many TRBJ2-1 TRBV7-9 TGTGCCAGCAGCTTACAAAGCGGCTACAATGAGCAGTTCTTC CASSLQSGYNEQFF
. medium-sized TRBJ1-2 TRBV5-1 TGCGCCAGCAGCTTGGGACAGTATAACGGCTACACCTTC CASSLGQYNGYTF
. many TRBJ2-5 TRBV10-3 TGTGCCATCATGGGGCAGGGACAAGAGACCCAGTACTTC CAIMGQGQETQYF
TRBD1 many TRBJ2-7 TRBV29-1 TGCAGCGTTGAAGATGCGGGACAGGGCTACGAGCAGTACTTC CSVEDAGQGYEQYF
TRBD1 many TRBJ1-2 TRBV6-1 TGTGCCAGCATCAGGACAGGGGACTATGGCTACACCTTC CASIRTGDYGYTF
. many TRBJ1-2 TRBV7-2 TGTGCCAGCAGCTTAGAACCCTGGCAGGGTCGGGGCTACACCTTC CASSLEPWQGRGYTF
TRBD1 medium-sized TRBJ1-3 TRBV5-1 TGCGCCAGCAGCACAACAGGGGCCTCTGGAAACACCATATATTTT CASSTTGASGNTIYF
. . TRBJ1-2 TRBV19 TGTGCCAGTAGACAGACAGGCAGAACTAACTATGGCTACACCTTC CASRQTGRTNYGYTF
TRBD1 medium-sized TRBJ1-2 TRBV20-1 TGCAGTGCTAGAGATCAGGAACAGGGGTATGGCTACACCTTC CSARDQEQGYGYTF
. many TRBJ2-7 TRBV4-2 TGTGCCAGCAGCCCAAGACGGGGGAGCACCGAGCAGTACTTC CASSPRRGSTEQYF
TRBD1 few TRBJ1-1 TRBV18 TGTGCCAGCTCACCTACGACAGGGTGGAACACTGAAGCTTTCTTT CASSPTTGWNTEAFF
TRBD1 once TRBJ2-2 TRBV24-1 TGTGCCACAATGGACAGGAACAACGGGGAGCTGTTTTTT CATMDRNNGELFF
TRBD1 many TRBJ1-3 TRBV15 TGTGTCACCAGCAGGGAGGACAGGAGCTTTGGAAACACCATATATTTT CVTSREDRSFGNTIYF
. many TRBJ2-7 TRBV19 TGTGCCAGTAGTATAGCGCGGGGCGCTTCCTACGAGCAGTACTTC CASSIARGASYEQYF
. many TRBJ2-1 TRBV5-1 TGCGCCAGCAGTACCTCGGGGGCCTCCTACAATGAGCAGTTCTTC CASSTSGASYNEQFF
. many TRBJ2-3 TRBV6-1 TGTGCCAGCAGTGAACGGGGGCTAGGAGATACGCAGTATTTT CASSERGLGDTQYF
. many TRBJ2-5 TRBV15 TGTGCCACCAGCAGAGAGACAGGTGTTCAAGAGACCCAGTACTTC CATSRETGVQETQYF
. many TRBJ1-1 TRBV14 TGTGCCAGCAGCCAGGGTTTTACCACTGAAGCTTTCTTT CASSQGFTTEAFF
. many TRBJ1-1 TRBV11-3 TGTGCCAGCAGCTTGACAGAGAACACTGAAGCTTTCTTT CASSLTENTEAFF
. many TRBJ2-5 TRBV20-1 TGCAGTGCTAGTCGTGGCAGCCAAGAGACCCAGTACTTC CSASRGSQETQYF